This entry lists 5 T cell receptor beta chains sequenced from one sample in a study of shared clonotypes between healthy human individuals. Sequencing was performed with immunoSEQ multiplex PCR; in TCRdb, only in-frame clones are kept and a portion is missing. The table has fewer than 2.5 million clones, 90% to 95% seen once. Sequencing input: naive CD4+ T cells from PBMCs. The subset here: CD45RA+ positively selected. The receptors shown here come from a man aged 18 to 35 in good health. Some clones in this sample may be carry-over from other donors' samples.

The chain combines TRBV28 with TRBJ2-4, with a possible D match to TRBD2 (5 bases). The V end lost 4 bases, the J end lost 4 bases, and 14 bases lay between the germline ends. The CDR3 totals 15 residues. CDR1 is MDHEN and CDR2 is SYDVKM in the germline V gene. Here the CDR3 DNA reads TGTGCCAGCAGTTCCGTTGGCGGGCAGAAAAACATTCAGTACTTC. It codes for CASSSVGGQKNIQYF.

This rearrangement joins TRBV6-1 to TRBJ1-5; TRBD1 aligns across 7 bases. The CDR3 totals 13 residues. Looked up from germline, CDR1 is MNHNS and CDR2 is SASEGT. The V gene end was trimmed by 7 bases and the J gene end by 3 bases; junction bases not matched to a gene: 3. The CDR3 DNA sequence: TGTGCCAGCAAGGAGGGGGCCAATCAGCCCCAGCATTTT. Translated: CASKEGANQPQHF.

About this clone: Distinct nucleotide sequences in the sample also encode this CDR3. The chain joins TRBV28 to TRBJ2-7; D remains unclear. The CDR3 sequence is 14 residues long. Trimming pared 3 bases from V and 0 bases from J, leaving 9 bases between. Germline V gene lookup returns CDR1 MDHEN and CDR2 SYDVKM. The CDR3 region is CASSFAGSSYEQYF. The DNA for the CDR3 is TGTGCCAGCAGTTTCGCAGGAAGCTCCTACGAGCAGTACTTC.

The chain carries TRBV6-1 and TRBJ1-1; no clear D. The germline V gene has CDR1 MNHNS and CDR2 SASEGT. V was cut by 6 bases and J by 3 bases, with 14 bases left in between. This CDR3 has 14 amino acids. The CDR3 is CASRMAPRDTEAFF. CDR3 DNA sequence: TGTGCCAGCAGGATGGCGCCTCGCGACACTGAAGCTTTCTTT.

The chain links TRBV7-9 to TRBJ2-7, with 11 bases matching TRBD2. Per germline, CDR1 SEHNR and CDR2 FQNEAQ (reference sequence). This CDR3 has 17 amino acids. The junction had 9 bases not matched to a gene; V was cut back by 1 base and J by 4 bases. The CDR3 DNA reads TGTGCCAGCAGCTTAGTTTTTGCGACTAGCGGGGAGTACGAGCAGTACTTC. It translates to CASSLVFATSGEYEQYF. Supplemented by reference TRBV7-9 and TRBJ2-7, the full variable domain reads DTGVSQNPRHKITKRGQNVTFRCDPISEHNRLYWYRQTLGQGPEFLTYFQNEAQLEKSRLLSDRFSAERPKGSFSTLEIQRTEQGDSAMYLCASSLVFATSGEYEQYFGPGTRLTVT.